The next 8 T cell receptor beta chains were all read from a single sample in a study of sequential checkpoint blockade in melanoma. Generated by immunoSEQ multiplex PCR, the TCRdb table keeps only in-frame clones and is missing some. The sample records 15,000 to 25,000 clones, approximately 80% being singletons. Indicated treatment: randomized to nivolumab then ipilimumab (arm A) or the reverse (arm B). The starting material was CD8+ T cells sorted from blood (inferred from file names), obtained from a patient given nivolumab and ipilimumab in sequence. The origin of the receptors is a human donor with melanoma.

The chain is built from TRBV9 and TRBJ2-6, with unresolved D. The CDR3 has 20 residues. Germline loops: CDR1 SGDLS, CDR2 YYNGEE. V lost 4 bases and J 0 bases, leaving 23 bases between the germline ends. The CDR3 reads CASSSPLERMSSSGANVLTF. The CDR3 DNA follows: TGTGCCAGCAGCTCGCCTCTAGAGAGGATGTCCAGCTCTGGGGCCAACGTCCTGACTTTC.

The CDR3, as DNA: TGTGCCAGCAGCTTCCAGGGGGCACGGAATTCACCCCTCCACTTT. Protein sequence: CASSFQGARNSPLHF. The V call is TRBV28, the J call TRBJ1-6, with TRBD1 matching 8 bases. This CDR3 contains 15 residues. Germline lookup yields CDR1 MDHEN and CDR2 SYDVKM. The junction had 8 bases not matched to a gene; V was cut back by 6 bases and J by 7 bases.

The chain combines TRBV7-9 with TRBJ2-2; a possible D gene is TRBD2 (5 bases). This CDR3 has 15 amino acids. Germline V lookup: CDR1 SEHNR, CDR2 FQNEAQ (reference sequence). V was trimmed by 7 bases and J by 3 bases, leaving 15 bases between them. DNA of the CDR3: TGTGCCAGCAATGTCGTCGGGGTGGACACCGGGGAGCTGTTTTTT. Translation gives CASNVVGVDTGELFF.

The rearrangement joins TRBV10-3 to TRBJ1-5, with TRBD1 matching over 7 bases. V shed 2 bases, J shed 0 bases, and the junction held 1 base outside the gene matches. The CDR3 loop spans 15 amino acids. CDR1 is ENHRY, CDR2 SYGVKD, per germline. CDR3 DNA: TGTGCCATCAGTGAGACAGGGGATAGCAATCAGCCCCAGCATTTT. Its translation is CAISETGDSNQPQHF.

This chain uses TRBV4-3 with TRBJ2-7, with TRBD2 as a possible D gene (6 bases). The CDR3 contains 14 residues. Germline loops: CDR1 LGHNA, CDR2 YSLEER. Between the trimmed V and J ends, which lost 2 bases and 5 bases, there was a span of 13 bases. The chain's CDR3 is CASSQIWRGDEQYF. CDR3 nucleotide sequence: TGCGCCAGCAGCCAAATATGGCGGGGTGACGAGCAGTACTTC.

CDR3 sequence: CSVEVTGRVNEKLFF. The CDR3 coding sequence is TGCAGCGTTGAAGTGACAGGCAGAGTTAATGAAAAACTGTTTTTT. The rearrangement links TRBV29-1 to TRBJ1-4, with D maybe TRBD1 (6 bases). The V end was cut by 1 base, the J end by 4 bases, with 13 bases between. The germline CDR1 and CDR2 sequences are SQVTM and ANQGSEA. The CDR3 consists of 15 residues.

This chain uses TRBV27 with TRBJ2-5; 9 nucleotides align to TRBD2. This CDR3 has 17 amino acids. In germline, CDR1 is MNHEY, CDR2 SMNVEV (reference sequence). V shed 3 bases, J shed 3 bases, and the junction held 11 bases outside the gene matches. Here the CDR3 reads CASSFSGGPFPEETQYF. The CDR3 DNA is TGTGCCAGCAGTTTCAGCGGGGGGCCATTCCCTGAAGAGACCCAGTACTTC.

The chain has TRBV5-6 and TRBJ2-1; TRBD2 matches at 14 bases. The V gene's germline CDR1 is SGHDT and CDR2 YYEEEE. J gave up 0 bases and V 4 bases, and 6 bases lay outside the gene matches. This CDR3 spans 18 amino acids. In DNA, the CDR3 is TGTGCCAGCAGCCGGACTAGCGGGGGGCCTAGCTCCTACAATGAGCAGTTCTTC. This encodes CASSRTSGGPSSYNEQFF.